This TCR beta chain is from a study of shared clonotypes between healthy human individuals (dated by TCRdb to 2019 to 2021). Looking at the study overall: The cohort comprised a couple of women and a few men aged 18 to 49 years. For each donor, CD4 naive and CD4 memory were each given three plates, CD8 naive was given two plates, and CD8 memory was given one plate. Leukapheresis yielded between about 0.94 and 8.9 billion PBMCs per donor. Different laboratories and diverse techniques were used to prepare libraries and sequence TCR repertoires, to increase sequencing depth and limit assay-specific biases. Blood TCR repertoires of roughly five healthy adults were deeply sequenced to estimate repertoire size and the extent of clonotype sharing between individuals.

CD8 naive samples consisted of CD45RO-negative cells that were positively selected for CCR7, yielding a CD45RA+CCR7+ population without TemRA cells. Donors were healthy HIV-negative adults with no recently reported acute infections or vaccinations. Every donor was a Caucasian adult residing in Nashville, Tennessee, USA. Blood was obtained by leukapheresis, after which PBMCs were separated by Ficoll-Histopaque density gradient centrifugation and cryopreserved in liquid nitrogen vapor phase. Analytical flow cytometry was used to check the purity and quantity of every magnetically sorted T cell population. Genomic DNA was isolated from each sorted fraction and quantified by UV absorbance on a Nanodrop 2000c. General conclusions and limits of the study: Incomplete sequencing was indicated by rarefaction of sorted-subset datasets, despite the large sequencing depth. Naive subsets generally had larger estimated clonotype richness than memory subsets did. Compared with non-shared clonotypes, the clonotypes found in all four sorted-subset donors had higher generation probabilities. Sharing across a handful of donors was observed for approximately 5% of naive CD4, under 4% of naive CD8, 2.3% of memory CD4, and around 0.44% of memory CD8 clonotypes. Sampling was restricted to blood, and TCR repertoires in tissue are likely to differ from TCR repertoires in blood. Pairwise subsampling indicated that sequencing depth was expected to affect the degree of clonotype sharing among donors. Because the study included only a small number of donors, the genetic and exposure-history diversity represented was limited.

Using the deep immunoSEQ assay, multiplex PCR amplified TCR CDR3 regions from genomic DNA. For each cell subset, the extracted genomic DNA was distributed evenly across all wells of several immunoSEQ 96-well plates, and each plate served as one replicate. For sorted subsets, approximately 210 ng of genomic DNA, equivalent to roughly 30,000 T cell genomes, went into each replicate PCR. The purified libraries were quantified using a Qubit 3.0 fluorometer, sized with a Bioanalyzer 2100, and then quantified again using the KAPA Library Quantification kit. Every immunoSEQ 96-well plate was sequenced on a dedicated single-read 150-cycle Illumina NextSeq 550 flow cell. The authors' pipeline ran thus. Because the immunoSEQ output included only junctional sequences and no quality scores, the filtering could not be the same as the filtering used for full-length reads. Sequences were annotated with PyIR, a Python wrapper for IgBLAST v1.9, using IMGT germline references to assign V/J genes and CDR3. Reads were removed for weak V/J assignments (E-value above 1e-6), missing CDR3, stop codons, out-of-frame junctions, or ambiguous translated residues. V3J clonotypes were defined as sequences sharing the same inferred V gene, J gene, and CDR3 amino acid sequence. Percentage overlap between repertoires was calculated by dividing the number of shared unique clonotypes by the size of the smaller repertoire. Repertoire richness was assessed with RTK rarefaction, the Chao1 estimator, and Recon v2.1 estimates of unobserved clonotypes. Generation probabilities for all TCRbeta clonotypes obtained by the gDNA method from a handful of donors were computed using OLGA. In TCRdb, the immuneACCESS table is reduced to in-frame sequences with V and J assigned. These tables do not hold every clone; where another copy was compared, an unresolved V gene accounts for under half, and the others remain unexplained. The DNA was the basis for D and trimming; V, J and clone size are from that table. The sample profile shows some 2.1 million clones; around 95% of them were found once. The ten biggest clones cover 1.5% to 2% of the sample.

Of note for this clone: The antigen this receptor binds is unknown. Per-base qualities were not stored, and no clone one base away is much larger.

Taken from the germline V gene, the CDR1 and CDR2 loops are SGHAT and FQNNGV. V and J are trimmed by 5 bases and 6 bases, and the gene matches miss 16 bases of the junction. The CDR3 starts with the cysteine, ends with the phenylalanine, and has 18 residues. The read is trimmed to its CDR3 DNA, 54 bases read in frame from base 1. The receptor was isolated from a man between 18 and 29 years old in good health. Some clones in this sample may be carry-over from other donors' samples. Sequenced: naive CD8+ T cells from PBMCs. Interpreted using the paper, the cell subset or site label stands for: CD45RA+CCR7+. Recombination connected TRBV11-2 to TRBJ2-7; the junction holds 13 bases that match TRBD2. The CDR3 region: CASSPQGLAGLRFSEQYF. The bases are TGTGCCAGCAGCCCTCAGGGACTAGCGGGACTACGGTTTAGCGAGCAGTACTTC.